These 27 T cell receptor beta chains were all obtained from the same sample, sequenced in a study of CXCR3-negative and CXCR3-positive naive CD8 T cells. With UMI labels, 5' RACE was used to prepare the TRB cDNA libraries. TCRdb re-called the 5' RACE reads; every CDR3 protein appears as one record, without DNA. The listing records 65,000 to 95,000 distinct CDR3 sequences. Sequencing was performed on naive CXCR3- CD8+ T cells from blood. Subset: CD45RO-CCR7+CD27+CD95- naive CD8+ T cells lacking CXCR3 (TNR3-). These receptors came from a human donor in good health. Some clones in this sample may be carry-over from other donors' samples.

CDR3 protein: CASSSLVGGEAGYTF. The chain links TRBV7-6 to TRBJ1-2. The germline gives CDR1 SGHVS, CDR2 FNYEAQ. This CDR3 is built from 15 residues.

The chain uses TRBV27 and TRBJ1-1. This CDR3 is built from 12 residues. Germline V lookup: CDR1 MNHEY, CDR2 SMNVEV (reference sequence). The CDR3 region is CASSSPRAEAFF.

The chain has TRBV4-1 and TRBJ2-1. This CDR3 is 14 amino acids long. Germline V gives CDR1 MGHRA, CDR2 YSYEKL. The CDR3 protein is CASSLQGPNNEQFF.

The gene calls are TRBV12-3 or TRBV12-4 and TRBJ1-6; TCRdb picks TRBD1, but there is no DNA to check that call. This CDR3 is built from 16 residues. The CDR3: CASSTRLRGNNSPLHF.

The chain joins TRBV9 to TRBJ2-7; TCRdb proposes TRBD1, but this gene call is untestable without DNA. Germline V CDR1 and CDR2: SGDLS, YYNGEE. This CDR3 has 18 residues. CDR3 amino acids: CASSLWWRTGGLGYEQYF.

This clonotype is medium-sized by frequency. The rearrangement joins TRBV20-1 to TRBJ2-2; TCRdb names TRBD1, which stays unverified in the absence of DNA. CDR3 length: 16 amino acids. CDR1 is DFQATT, CDR2 SNEGSKA, per germline (reference sequence). The CDR3 here is CSASDRDRGDTGELFF.

The V call is TRBV20-1, the J call TRBJ2-1; as DNA is missing, the TRBD2 call by TCRdb cannot be tested. The CDR3 loop spans 16 amino acids. Germline V gene data show CDR1 as DFQATT and CDR2 as SNEGSKA (reference sequence). This chain's CDR3 is CSGVAAGPDSYNEQFF.

The chain employs TRBV7-2 and TRBJ2-1; TCRdb returns TRBD2, unconfirmable since there is no DNA. Per the germline V gene, CDR1 is SGHTA and CDR2 is FQGNSA. The length of the CDR3 is 14 residues. This CDR3 is CASSLPGGFHEQSF.

The chain uses TRBV6-2 or TRBV6-3 and TRBJ1-1; the D call from TCRdb, TRBD1, cannot be confirmed without DNA. Germline-derived CDR1 and CDR2 are MNHEY and SVGEGT. The CDR3 is made up of 12 amino acids. The CDR3 protein is CASSYPDREAFF.

The chain is built from TRBV7-8 and TRBJ2-1; TCRdb outputs TRBD2, but without DNA this stays unchecked. This CDR3 comprises 17 residues. Germline V gives CDR1 SGHVS, CDR2 FQNEAQ. The CDR3 loop reads CASSFPWTSGSFNEQFF.

The chain carries TRBV5-1 and TRBJ1-1; TCRdb returns TRBD1, unconfirmable since there is no DNA. The CDR3 length is 14 residues. CDR1 SGHRS and CDR2 YFSETQ come from the germline V gene. The CDR3 here is CASSWGQGKTEAFF.

The chain couples TRBV6-5 to TRBJ1-2; the D call of TRBD1 rests on TCRdb alone, since no DNA is present to check it. This CDR3 contains 14 residues. Germline V gene lookup returns CDR1 MNHEY and CDR2 SVGAGI. CDR3: CASSTQGQGEGYTF.

The rearrangement joins TRBV5-5 to TRBJ2-2; TCRdb's D call, TRBD2, is unchecked because there is no DNA. CDR3 length: 18 amino acids. Germline CDR1 SGHKS, CDR2 YYEKEE (reference sequence). This chain's CDR3 is CASSSPILAGVDTGELFF.

The chain links TRBV6-2 or TRBV6-3 to TRBJ2-7; the TCRdb D gene call, TRBD2, has no DNA to confirm it. The germline V gene encodes CDR1 MNHEY and CDR2 SVGEGT. CDR3 length: 15 amino acids. The CDR3 sequence: CASSYGLAHSYEQYF.

The chain employs TRBV4-2 and TRBJ2-7. Germline CDR1 is LGHNA and CDR2 is YNFKEQ. The CDR3 totals 14 residues. CDR3 residues: CASSQEGGPYEQYF.

The chain has TRBV29-1 and TRBJ2-7; TCRdb reports TRBD2, a call that lacks DNA to check it against. The CDR3 spans 14 residues. Germline V gene sequence: CDR1 SQVTM, CDR2 ANQGSEA. The CDR3 loop reads CSVETSGRSYEQYF.

V gene TRBV28 combines with J gene TRBJ2-2; TCRdb's D call of TRBD1 is untestable without DNA. CDR3 length equals 15 residues. Germline-derived CDR1 and CDR2 are MDHEN and SYDVKM. CDR3 amino acids: CASSFRGEKAGELFF.

The chain couples TRBV12-3 or TRBV12-4 to TRBJ1-1. There are 13 residues in the CDR3. CDR3 loop: CASSFGGGTEAFF.

The chain recombines TRBV11-2 with TRBJ2-1. Germline CDR1 and CDR2: SGHAT and FQNNGV. This CDR3 spans 12 amino acids. The CDR3 is CASSLAGDEQFF.

This rearrangement joins TRBV12-3 or TRBV12-4 to TRBJ2-7; as DNA is missing, the TRBD1 call by TCRdb cannot be tested. The CDR3 runs to 13 residues. This CDR3 reads CASRGGAIGEQYF.

The genes are TRBV29-1 and TRBJ2-4; TCRdb names TRBD2, which stays unverified in the absence of DNA. There are 14 residues in the CDR3. CDR1 SQVTM and CDR2 ANQGSEA come from the germline V gene. The CDR3 protein is CSVEVAAVRDIQYF.

The chain carries TRBV29-1 and TRBJ2-7; TCRdb calls TRBD2, which cannot be checked without DNA. The CDR3 covers 14 residues. Germline V CDR1 and CDR2: SQVTM, ANQGSEA. The CDR3 is CSVGPAGLSYEQYF.

The gene calls are TRBV2 and TRBJ1-4; TCRdb lists TRBD1, though no DNA is available to test this call. The CDR3 is made up of 15 amino acids. Germline CDR1 SNHLY, CDR2 FYNNEI. CDR3 sequence reads: CASRDRGLTNEKLFF.

The chain carries TRBV5-1 and TRBJ2-3. From germline, CDR1 is SGHRS and CDR2 YFSETQ. The CDR3 is 15 amino acids. The CDR3 reads CASSEDQPNTDTQYF.

The chain employs TRBV7-3 and TRBJ2-3; TCRdb lists TRBD2, though no DNA is available to test this call. The germline V gene has CDR1 SGHTA and CDR2 FQGTGA. The CDR3 is 14 residues long. CDR3 sequence: CASSSSGGGDTQYF.

V usage is TRBV7-6 and J usage is TRBJ2-7. CDR1 is SGHVS and CDR2 is FNYEAQ in the germline V gene. The CDR3 sequence is 13 residues long. Here the CDR3 reads CASSLADAYEQYF.

The V call is TRBV7-9, the J call TRBJ2-3; the TCRdb D gene call, TRBD1, has no DNA to confirm it. This CDR3 is built from 17 residues. Germline CDR1 is SEHNR and CDR2 is FQNEAQ (reference sequence). CDR3 protein: CASSLAQGRTSTGTQYF. The variable domain in full, completed from reference TRBV7-9 and TRBJ2-3, reads DTGVSQNPRHKITKRGQNVTFRCDPISEHNRLYWYRQTLGQGPEFLTYFQNEAQLEKSRLLSDRFSAERPKGSFSTLEIQRTEQGDSAMYLCASSLAQGRTSTGTQYFGPGTRLTVL.